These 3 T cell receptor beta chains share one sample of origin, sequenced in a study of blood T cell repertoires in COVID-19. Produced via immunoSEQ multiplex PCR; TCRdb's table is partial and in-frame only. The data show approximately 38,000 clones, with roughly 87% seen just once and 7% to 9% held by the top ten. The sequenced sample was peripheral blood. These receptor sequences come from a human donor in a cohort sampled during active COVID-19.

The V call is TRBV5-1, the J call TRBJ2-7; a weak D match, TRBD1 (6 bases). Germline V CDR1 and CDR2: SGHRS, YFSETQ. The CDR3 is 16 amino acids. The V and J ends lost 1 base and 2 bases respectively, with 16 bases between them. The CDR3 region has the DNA TGCGCCAGCAGCTTGAGTAGTGGGCCAGGGGCCTACGAGCAGTACTTC. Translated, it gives CASSLSSGPGAYEQYF.

The CDR3 sequence is CATSRGGTVYNEQFF. The CDR3, as DNA: TGTGCCACCAGCAGAGGGGGGACAGTCTACAATGAGCAGTTCTTC. The V call is TRBV15, the J call TRBJ2-1; 7 nucleotides line up with TRBD1. The CDR3 contains 15 residues. Germline assignment: CDR1 LNHNV and CDR2 YYDKDF (reference sequence). J gave up 3 bases and V 1 base, and 3 bases lay outside the gene matches.

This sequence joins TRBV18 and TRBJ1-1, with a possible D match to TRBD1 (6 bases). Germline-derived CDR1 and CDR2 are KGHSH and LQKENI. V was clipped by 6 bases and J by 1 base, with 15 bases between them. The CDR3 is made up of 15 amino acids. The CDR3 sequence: CASSIQGSENTEAFF. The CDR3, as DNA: TGTGCCAGCTCCATACAGGGAAGTGAGAACACTGAAGCTTTCTTT.